This T cell receptor beta chain is from a study of CD8 T cells in Susac syndrome. General study points: The study recognized that the number of individuals in its TCR sequencing and HLA analysis was relatively small.

The CDR3 contains 14 residues. Germline assignment: CDR1 SGHAT and CDR2 FQNNGV. V was pared by 0 bases and J by 8 bases, with 13 bases between. cDNA came from about 0.5 to 1 ug RNA primed by random hexamers. The method of amplification for TCR beta CDR3 was immunoSEQ multiplex PCR, covering 54 Vbeta and 13 Jbeta. TCRdb independently ran MiXCR on the immunoSEQ multiplex PCR reads; one entry per CDR3 protein. The sample lists some 110,000 distinct CDR3 sequences, 90% to 95% seen once, with around 0.078% in the top ten. On this clonotype itself: The antigen remains unidentified.

Sequencing of TCR beta covered CD8+ and CD4+ T cells obtained from blood. This clonotype was obtained from a human donor in good health. The chain is built from TRBV11-2 and TRBJ1-2; D unresolved. Sequenced material: CD4+ T cells from PBMCs. In DNA, the CDR3 is TGTGCCAGCAGCTTAGACGTCACCGTCAAAGGCTACACCTTC. It translates to CASSLDVTVKGYTF.